Included here is one T cell receptor (beta chain) sequence, with context. Specified time point: blood 4 weeks post-SBRT, at nephrectomy. Documented treatment: 15 Gy SBRT to primary tumor, nephrectomy 4 weeks later. The data belong to a study of radiation and T cells in renal cell carcinoma. The protocol was immunoSEQ multiplex PCR, while the TCRdb copy is restricted to in-frame clones and leaves out a portion. The sample includes about 140,000 clones, approximately 86% seen only once; the top ten take less than 20%. The CDR3 covers 14 residues. The V end lost 6 bases, the J end lost 1 base, and 10 bases lay between the germline ends. Per the germline V gene, CDR1 is SNHLY and CDR2 is FYNNEI.

The sample in question was blood, obtained from a patient whose treatment included radiotherapy and nephrectomy. The receptor was isolated from a woman aged 45-65 years with renal cell carcinoma. The genes are TRBV2 and TRBJ1-5, with D perhaps matching TRBD1 (6 bases). In DNA, the CDR3 is TGTGCCAGCAGGGACAGCCTCAGCAATCAGCCCCAGCATTTT. Its translation is CASRDSLSNQPQHF.